The rows below give T cell receptor beta chains drawn from one sample of a study of T cell changes during pregnancy in multiple sclerosis. Sequencing used immunoSEQ multiplex PCR; TCRdb keeps in-frame clones, though not all of them. This table has about 87,000 clones, roughly 95% appearing once. Sequencing used peripheral blood, obtained in the third trimester of pregnancy. These receptors came from a female donor in good health, enrolled as a control in a pregnancy study. CDR3s include the opening cysteine and the closing phenylalanine or tryptophan. A D gene is named only where the DNA matches it firmly. Size is stated for part of the rows, as once, few or many counts, or as a class when the clone is expanded.

TRBJ1-1	.	TRBV12-2	once	CASRLPTGEGSTEAFF	TGTGCAAGTCGCTTGCCGACAGGGGAGGGTAGCACTGAAGCTTTCTTT
TRBJ2-7	TRBD2	TRBV9	.	CASSEGTSASYEQYF	TGTGCCAGCAGCGAGGGGACTAGCGCATCCTACGAGCAGTACTTC
TRBJ2-2	.	TRBV28	.	CASPDRNTGELFF	TGTGCCAGTCCGGACAGGAACACCGGGGAGCTGTTTTTT
TRBJ2-1	TRBD2	TRBV9	.	CASSPTGGPRYNEQFF	TGTGCCAGCAGCCCGACGGGAGGGCCAAGGTACAATGAGCAGTTCTTC
TRBJ2-1	.	TRBV15	.	CATSRPRIGSSSYNEQFF	TGTGCCACCAGCAGGCCCAGGATTGGGTCGAGCTCCTACAATGAGCAGTTCTTC
TRBJ1-1	.	TRBV4-1	.	CASSQDSLGGNTEAFF	TGCGCCAGCAGCCAAGATTCCCTGGGGGGGAACACTGAAGCTTTCTTT
TRBJ2-7	TRBD1	TRBV25-1	.	CASSETGYEQYF	TGTGCCAGCAGTGAGACAGGGTACGAGCAGTACTTC
TRBJ2-7	TRBD1	TRBV5-1	.	CASSTGGSDFYEQYF	TGCGCCAGCAGCACAGGGGGATCCGACTTCTACGAGCAGTACTTC
TRBJ2-7	.	TRBV5-1	.	CASSLVSSGVGYEQYF	TGCGCCAGCAGCTTGGTTTCTTCAGGGGTGGGGTACGAGCAGTACTTC
TRBJ2-7	TRBD2	TRBV11-2	.	CASSLYSGSTYEQYF	TGTGCCAGCAGCTTATACAGCGGGAGTACCTACGAGCAGTACTTC
TRBJ2-7	TRBD1	TRBV28	.	CASSLSSPWRGTGTHEQYF	TGTGCCAGCAGTCTCAGCTCCCCTTGGCGAGGGACAGGGACCCACGAGCAGTACTTC
TRBJ2-1	TRBD2	TRBV7-8	.	CASSLGVLAAAYNEQFF	TGTGCCAGCAGCTTAGGAGTACTAGCGGCGGCCTACAATGAGCAGTTCTTC
TRBJ1-4	TRBD1	TRBV10-1	.	CASSEVGGGSINEKLFF	TGCGCCAGCAGTGAGGTCGGAGGGGGCAGTATTAATGAAAAACTGTTTTTT
TRBJ2-7	TRBD1	TRBV28	.	CASSFLGVGWPVSGQGGNEQYF	TGTGCCAGCAGTTTTTTGGGGGTGGGATGGCCGGTAAGTGGACAGGGAGGAAACGAGCAGTACTTC
TRBJ2-7	.	TRBV5-1	.	CASSLEGAYEQYF	TGCGCCAGCAGCTTGGAGGGGGCCTACGAGCAGTACTTC
TRBJ2-3	.	TRBV9	.	CASSQPPAGPSTDTQYF	TGTGCCAGCAGCCAGCCGCCGGCAGGGCCCAGCACAGATACGCAGTATTTT
TRBJ1-4	TRBD1	TRBV15	.	CATSRAQGGFSEKLFF	TGTGCCACCAGCAGAGCCCAAGGGGGCTTTTCTGAAAAACTGTTTTTT